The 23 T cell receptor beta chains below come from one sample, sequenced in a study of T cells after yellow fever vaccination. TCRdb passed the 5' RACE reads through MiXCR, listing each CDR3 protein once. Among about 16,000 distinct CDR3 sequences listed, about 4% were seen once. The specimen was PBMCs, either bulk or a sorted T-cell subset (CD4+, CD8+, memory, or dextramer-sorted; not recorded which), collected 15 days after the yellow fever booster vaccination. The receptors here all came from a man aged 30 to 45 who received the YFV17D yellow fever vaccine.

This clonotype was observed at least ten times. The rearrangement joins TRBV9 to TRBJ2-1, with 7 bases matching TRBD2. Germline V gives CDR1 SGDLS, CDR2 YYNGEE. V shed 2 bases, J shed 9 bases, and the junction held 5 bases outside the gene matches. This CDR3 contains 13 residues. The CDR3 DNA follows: TGTGCCAGCAGCGTTAGGCGGGAGAGTGAGCAGTTCTTC. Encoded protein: CASSVRRESEQFF. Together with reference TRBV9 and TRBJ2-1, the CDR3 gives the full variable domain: DSGVTQTPKHLITATGQRVTLRCSPRSGDLSVYWYQQSLDQGLQFLIQYYNGEERAKGNILERFSAQQFPDLHSELNLSSLELGDSALYFCASSVRRESEQFFGPGTRLTVL.

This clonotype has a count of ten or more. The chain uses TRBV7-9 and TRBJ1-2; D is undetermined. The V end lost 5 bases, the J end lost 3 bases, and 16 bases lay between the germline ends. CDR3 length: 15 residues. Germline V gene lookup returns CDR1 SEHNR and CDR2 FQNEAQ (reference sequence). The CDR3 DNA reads TGTGCCAGCAGCCCCGTTCAACGGGTCGACTATGGCTACACCTTC. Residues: CASSPVQRVDYGYTF.

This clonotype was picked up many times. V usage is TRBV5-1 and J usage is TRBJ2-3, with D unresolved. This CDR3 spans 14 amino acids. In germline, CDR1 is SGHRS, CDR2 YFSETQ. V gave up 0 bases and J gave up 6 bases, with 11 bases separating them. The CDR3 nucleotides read TGCGCCAGCAGCTTGGAAGGCTCATCGGATACGCAGTATTTT. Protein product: CASSLEGSSDTQYF. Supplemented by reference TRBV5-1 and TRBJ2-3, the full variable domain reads KAGVTQTPRYLIKTRGQQVTLSCSPISGHRSVSWYQQTPGQGLQFLFEYFSETQRNKGNFPGRFSGRQFSNSRSEMNVSTLELGDSALYLCASSLEGSSDTQYFGPGTRLTVL.

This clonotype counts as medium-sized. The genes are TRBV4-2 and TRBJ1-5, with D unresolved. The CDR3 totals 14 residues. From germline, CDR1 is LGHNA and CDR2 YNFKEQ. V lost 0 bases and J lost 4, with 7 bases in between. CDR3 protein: CASSQDTANQPQHF. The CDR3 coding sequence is TGTGCCAGCAGCCAAGATACAGCTAATCAGCCCCAGCATTTT.

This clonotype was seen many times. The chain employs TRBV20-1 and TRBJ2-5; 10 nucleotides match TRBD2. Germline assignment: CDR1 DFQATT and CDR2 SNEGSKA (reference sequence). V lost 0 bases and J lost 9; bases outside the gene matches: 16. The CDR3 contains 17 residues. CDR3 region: CSARDRSGRALERAQYF. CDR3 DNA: TGCAGTGCTAGAGATCGGAGCGGGAGGGCCCTCGAAAGGGCCCAGTACTTC.

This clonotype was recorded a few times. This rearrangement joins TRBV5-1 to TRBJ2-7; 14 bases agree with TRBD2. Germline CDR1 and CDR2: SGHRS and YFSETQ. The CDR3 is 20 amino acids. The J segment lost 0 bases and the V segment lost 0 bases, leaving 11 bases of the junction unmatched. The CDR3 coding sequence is TGCGCCAGCAGCTTGGCCTCACCGGGACTAGCGGGAGCCAACTCCTACGAGCAGTACTTC. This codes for CASSLASPGLAGANSYEQYF.

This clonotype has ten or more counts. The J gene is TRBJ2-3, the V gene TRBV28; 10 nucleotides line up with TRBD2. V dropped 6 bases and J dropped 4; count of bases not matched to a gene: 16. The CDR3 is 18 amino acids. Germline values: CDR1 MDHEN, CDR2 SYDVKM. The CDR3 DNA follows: TGTGCCAGCAGCCTGAGCGGGAGGGCAACCGAAGAACCAGATACGCAGTATTTT. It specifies CASSLSGRATEEPDTQYF.

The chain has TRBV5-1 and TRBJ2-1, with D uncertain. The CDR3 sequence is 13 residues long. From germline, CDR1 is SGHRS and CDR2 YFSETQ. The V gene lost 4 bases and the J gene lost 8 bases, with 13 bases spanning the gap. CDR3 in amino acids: CASSSLALDEQFF. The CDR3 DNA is TGCGCCAGCAGCAGTTTAGCCCTCGATGAGCAGTTCTTC.

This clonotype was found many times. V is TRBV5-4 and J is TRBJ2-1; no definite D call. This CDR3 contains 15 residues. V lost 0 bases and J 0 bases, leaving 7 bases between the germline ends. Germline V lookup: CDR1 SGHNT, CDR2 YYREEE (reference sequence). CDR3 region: CASSLVGISYNEQFF. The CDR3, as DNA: TGTGCCAGCAGCTTGGTGGGGATCTCCTACAATGAGCAGTTCTTC.

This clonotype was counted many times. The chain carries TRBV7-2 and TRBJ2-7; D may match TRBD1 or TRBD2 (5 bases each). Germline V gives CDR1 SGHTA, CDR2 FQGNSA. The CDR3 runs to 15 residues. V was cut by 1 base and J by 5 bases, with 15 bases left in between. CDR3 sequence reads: CASSLGGSGINEQYF. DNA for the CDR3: TGTGCCAGCAGCTTAGGGGGGTCAGGTATCAACGAGCAGTACTTC.

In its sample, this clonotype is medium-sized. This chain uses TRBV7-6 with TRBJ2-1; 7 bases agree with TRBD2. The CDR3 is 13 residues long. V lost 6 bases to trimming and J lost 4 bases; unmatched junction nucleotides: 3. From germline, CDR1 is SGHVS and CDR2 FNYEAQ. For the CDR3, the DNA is TGTGCCAGCAGAGCGGGGCAGTACAATGAGCAGTTCTTC. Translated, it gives CASRAGQYNEQFF.

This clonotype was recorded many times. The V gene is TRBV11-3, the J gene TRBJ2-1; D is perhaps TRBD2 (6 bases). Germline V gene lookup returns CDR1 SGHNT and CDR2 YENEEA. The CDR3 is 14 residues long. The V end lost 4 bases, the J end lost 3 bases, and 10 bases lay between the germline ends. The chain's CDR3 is CASSSRTNYNEQFF. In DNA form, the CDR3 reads TGTGCCAGCAGCTCCCGGACTAACTACAATGAGCAGTTCTTC.

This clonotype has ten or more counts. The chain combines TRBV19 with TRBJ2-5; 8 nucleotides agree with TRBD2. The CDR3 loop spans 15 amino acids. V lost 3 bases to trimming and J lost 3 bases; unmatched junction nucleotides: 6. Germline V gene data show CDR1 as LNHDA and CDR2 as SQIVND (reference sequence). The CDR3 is CASSMSSGVKETQYF. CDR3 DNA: TGTGCCAGTAGTATGAGTAGCGGGGTAAAAGAGACCCAGTACTTC.

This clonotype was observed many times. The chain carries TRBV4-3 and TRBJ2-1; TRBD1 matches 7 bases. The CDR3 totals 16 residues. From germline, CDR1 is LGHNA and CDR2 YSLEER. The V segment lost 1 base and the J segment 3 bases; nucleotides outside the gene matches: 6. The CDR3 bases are TGCGCCAGCAGCCAAGTACGACAGGGCGGCTACAATGAGCAGTTCTTC. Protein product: CASSQVRQGGYNEQFF.

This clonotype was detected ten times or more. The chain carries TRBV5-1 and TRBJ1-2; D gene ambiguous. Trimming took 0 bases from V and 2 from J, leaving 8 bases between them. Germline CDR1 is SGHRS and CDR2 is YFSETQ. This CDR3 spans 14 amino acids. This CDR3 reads CASSLEEVNYGYTF. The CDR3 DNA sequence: TGCGCCAGCAGCTTGGAAGAGGTGAACTATGGCTACACCTTC.

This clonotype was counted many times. CDR3 in amino acids: CASSLGEGVDEQYF. CDR3 nucleotide sequence: TGCGCCAGCAGCTTGGGGGAGGGCGTAGACGAGCAGTACTTC. The chain joins TRBV5-1 to TRBJ2-7; TRBD2 agrees at 7 bases. Germline V gene data show CDR1 as SGHRS and CDR2 as YFSETQ. The CDR3 covers 14 residues. V trimming: 0 bases; J trimming: 5 bases; junction bases outside the gene matches: 5. The full variable domain, with the rest looked up from reference TRBV5-1 and TRBJ2-7, is KAGVTQTPRYLIKTRGQQVTLSCSPISGHRSVSWYQQTPGQGLQFLFEYFSETQRNKGNFPGRFSGRQFSNSRSEMNVSTLELGDSALYLCASSLGEGVDEQYFGPGTRLTVT.

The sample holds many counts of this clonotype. The CDR3 sequence: CASSRRRQETQYF. The CDR3 region has the DNA TGTGCCAGCAGCAGAAGGCGCCAAGAGACCCAGTACTTC. This rearrangement joins TRBV21-1 to TRBJ2-5. TRBV21-1 is an annotated pseudogene. The CDR3 extends over 13 amino acids.

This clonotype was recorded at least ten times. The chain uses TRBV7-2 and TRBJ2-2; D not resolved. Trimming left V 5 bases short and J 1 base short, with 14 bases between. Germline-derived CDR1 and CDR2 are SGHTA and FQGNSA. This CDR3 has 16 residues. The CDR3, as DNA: TGTGCCAGCAGCGGGCTTGTACTCCGGAACACCGGGGAGCTGTTTTTT. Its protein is CASSGLVLRNTGELFF.

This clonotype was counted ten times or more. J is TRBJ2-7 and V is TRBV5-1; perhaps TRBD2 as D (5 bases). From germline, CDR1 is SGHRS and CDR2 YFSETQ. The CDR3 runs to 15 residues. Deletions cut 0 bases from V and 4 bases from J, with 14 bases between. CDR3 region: CASSLGSFGGYEQYF. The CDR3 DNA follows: TGCGCCAGCAGCTTGGGCTCCTTTGGCGGGTACGAGCAGTACTTC.

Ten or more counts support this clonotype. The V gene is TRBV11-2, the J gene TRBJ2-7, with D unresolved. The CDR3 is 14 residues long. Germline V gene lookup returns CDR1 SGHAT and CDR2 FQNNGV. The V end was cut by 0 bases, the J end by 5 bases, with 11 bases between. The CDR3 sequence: CASSLDQYYHEQYF. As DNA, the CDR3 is TGTGCCAGCAGCTTAGATCAGTACTACCACGAGCAGTACTTC.

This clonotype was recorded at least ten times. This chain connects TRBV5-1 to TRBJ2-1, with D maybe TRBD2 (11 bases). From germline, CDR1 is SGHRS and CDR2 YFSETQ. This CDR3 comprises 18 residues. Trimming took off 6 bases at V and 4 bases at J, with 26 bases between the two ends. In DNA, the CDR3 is TGCGCCAGCACGGGACAGGGGTATAGCGGGAGGGCTTACAATGAGCAGTTCTTC. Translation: CASTGQGYSGRAYNEQFF.

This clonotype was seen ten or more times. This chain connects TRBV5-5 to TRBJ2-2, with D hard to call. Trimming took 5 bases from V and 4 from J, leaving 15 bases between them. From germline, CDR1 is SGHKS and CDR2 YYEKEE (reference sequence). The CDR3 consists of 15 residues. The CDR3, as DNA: TGTGCCAGCAGTTTATTCGGGCGAGCCACCGGGGAGCTGTTTTTT. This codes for CASSLFGRATGELFF.

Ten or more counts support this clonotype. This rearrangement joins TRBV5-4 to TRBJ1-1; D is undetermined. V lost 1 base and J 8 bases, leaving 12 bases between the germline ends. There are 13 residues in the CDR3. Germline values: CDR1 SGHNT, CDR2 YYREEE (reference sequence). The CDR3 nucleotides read TGTGCCAGCAGCTTGTTCCCGGGCCAAGAAGCTTTCTTT. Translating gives CASSLFPGQEAFF.